These 3 T cell receptor beta chains originate from one sample sequenced in a study of molecular identifiers for immune sequencing clone quantification. TCRdb processed the PCR reads anew with MiXCR; each CDR3 protein has one entry. The table has just over 95,000 distinct CDR3 sequences, more than 20% seen once. The sequenced material came from naive CD8+ T cells from blood, with Jurkat cell RNA spiked in. Subset noted: FACS-sorted CD8+CD4-CCR7+CD45RA+ naive T cells. These receptors were obtained from a human donor in good health. Some libraries in this study had Jurkat cell RNA spiked in.

In this sample, this clonotype turned up many times. This chain joins TRBV12-3 or TRBV12-4 and TRBJ2-3; D unresolved. V lost 5 bases to trimming and J lost 4 bases, with 10 bases between them. The CDR3 spans 13 residues. The DNA for the CDR3 is TGTGCCAGCAGTACTGTTCGACCAGATACGCAGTATTTT. This encodes CASSTVRPDTQYF.

Note on this clonotype: It may be a read error: a sequence one base away is much more abundant. The V and J genes are TRBV7-9 and TRBJ1-1; D might be TRBD1 (6 bases). Germline CDR1 and CDR2: SEHNR and FQNEAQ (reference sequence). The length of the CDR3 is 13 residues. The V end lost 1 base, the J end lost 12 bases, and 15 bases lay between the germline ends. Written as DNA, the CDR3 is TGTGCCAGCAGCTTAGATTCAGGGGTAGGAACTTTCTTT. Translated, it gives CASSLDSGVGTFF.

As regards this clonotype: Possible read error: a much larger clone is one base away. V is TRBV7-3 and J is TRBJ1-3; no clear D gene. This CDR3 spans 15 amino acids. V was shortened by 1 base and J by 1 base, with 8 bases between the two germline ends. Looked up from germline, CDR1 is SGHTA and CDR2 is FQGTGA. DNA of the CDR3: TGTGCCAGCAGCTTAAGAACATCATCTGGAAACACCATATATTTT. As protein: CASSLRTSSGNTIYF.